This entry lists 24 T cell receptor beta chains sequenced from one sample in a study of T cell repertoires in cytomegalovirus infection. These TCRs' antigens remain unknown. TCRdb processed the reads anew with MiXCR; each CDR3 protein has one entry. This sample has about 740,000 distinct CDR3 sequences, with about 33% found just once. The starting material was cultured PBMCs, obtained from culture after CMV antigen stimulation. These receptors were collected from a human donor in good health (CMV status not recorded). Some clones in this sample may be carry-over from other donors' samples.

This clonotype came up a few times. The chain's CDR3 is CASSPGRDVGNTIYF. In nucleotides, the CDR3 is TGTGCCAGCTCACCAGGTCGCGACGTTGGAAACACCATATATTTT. V gene TRBV18 combines with J gene TRBJ1-3; D not certain. Germline assignment: CDR1 KGHSH and CDR2 LQKENI. V was trimmed by 2 bases and J by 3 bases, leaving 11 bases between them. The CDR3 covers 15 residues.

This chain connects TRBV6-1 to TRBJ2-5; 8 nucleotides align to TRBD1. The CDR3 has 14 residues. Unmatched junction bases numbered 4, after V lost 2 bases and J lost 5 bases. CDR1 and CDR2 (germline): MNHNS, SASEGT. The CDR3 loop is CASSETRDRETQYF. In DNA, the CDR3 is TGTGCCAGCAGTGAAACGAGGGACAGGGAGACCCAGTACTTC.

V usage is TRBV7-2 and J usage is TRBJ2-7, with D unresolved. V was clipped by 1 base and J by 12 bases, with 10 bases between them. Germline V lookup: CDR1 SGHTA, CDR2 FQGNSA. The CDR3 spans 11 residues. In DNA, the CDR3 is TGTGCCAGCAGCTTAGGGCGGTATCCGTACTTC. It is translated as CASSLGRYPYF.

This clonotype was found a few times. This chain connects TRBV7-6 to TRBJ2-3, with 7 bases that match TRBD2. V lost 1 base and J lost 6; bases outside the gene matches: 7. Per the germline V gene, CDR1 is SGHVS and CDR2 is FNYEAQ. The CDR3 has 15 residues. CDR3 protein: CASSLGGGSSDTQYF. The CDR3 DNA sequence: TGTGCCAGCAGCTTAGGAGGCGGGAGTAGTGATACGCAGTATTTT. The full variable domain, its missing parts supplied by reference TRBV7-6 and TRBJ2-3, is GAGVSQSPRYKVTKRGQDVALRCDPISGHVSLYWYRQALGQGPEFLTYFNYEAQQDKSGLPNDRFSAERPEGSISTLTIQRTEQRDSAMYRCASSLGGGSSDTQYFGPGTRLTVL.

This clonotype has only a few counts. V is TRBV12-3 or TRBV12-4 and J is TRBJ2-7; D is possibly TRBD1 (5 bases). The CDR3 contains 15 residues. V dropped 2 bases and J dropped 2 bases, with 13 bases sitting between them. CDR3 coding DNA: TGTGCCAGCAGTTTAATAGCAGGGAATACCTACGAGCAGTACTTC. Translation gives CASSLIAGNTYEQYF.

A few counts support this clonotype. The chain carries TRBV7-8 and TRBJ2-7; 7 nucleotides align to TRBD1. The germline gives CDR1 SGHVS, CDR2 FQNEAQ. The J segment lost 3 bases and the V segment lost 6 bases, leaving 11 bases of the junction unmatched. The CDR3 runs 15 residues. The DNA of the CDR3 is TGTGCCAGCAGTCGAGGGGGCAGTGTGTTCTACGAGCAGTACTTC. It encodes CASSRGGSVFYEQYF.

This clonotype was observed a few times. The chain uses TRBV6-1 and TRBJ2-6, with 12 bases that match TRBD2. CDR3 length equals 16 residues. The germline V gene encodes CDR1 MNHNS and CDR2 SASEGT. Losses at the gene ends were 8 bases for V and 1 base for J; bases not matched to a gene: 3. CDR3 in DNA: TGTGCCAGCCGGACTAGCGGGATTTCTGGGGCCAACGTCCTGACTTTC. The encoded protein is CASRTSGISGANVLTF.

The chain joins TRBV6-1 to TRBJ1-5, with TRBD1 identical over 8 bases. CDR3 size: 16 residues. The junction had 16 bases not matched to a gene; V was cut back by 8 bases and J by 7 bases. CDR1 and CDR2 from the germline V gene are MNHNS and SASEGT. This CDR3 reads CASCRTGRQERQPQHF. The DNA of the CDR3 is TGTGCCAGCTGCCGGACAGGGCGGCAGGAACGGCAGCCCCAGCATTTT.

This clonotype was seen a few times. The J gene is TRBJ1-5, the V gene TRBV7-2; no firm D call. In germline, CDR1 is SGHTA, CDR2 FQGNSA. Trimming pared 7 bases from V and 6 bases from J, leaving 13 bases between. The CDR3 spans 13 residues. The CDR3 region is CASTPLLGQPQHF. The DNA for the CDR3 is TGTGCCAGCACCCCACTTTTGGGTCAGCCCCAGCATTTT.

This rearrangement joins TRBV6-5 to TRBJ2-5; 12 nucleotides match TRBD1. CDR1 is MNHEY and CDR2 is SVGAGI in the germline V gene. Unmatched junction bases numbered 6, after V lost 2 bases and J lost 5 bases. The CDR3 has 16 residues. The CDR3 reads CASSYQGQGAGETQYF. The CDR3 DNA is TGTGCCAGCAGTTACCAGGGACAGGGGGCCGGGGAGACCCAGTACTTC.

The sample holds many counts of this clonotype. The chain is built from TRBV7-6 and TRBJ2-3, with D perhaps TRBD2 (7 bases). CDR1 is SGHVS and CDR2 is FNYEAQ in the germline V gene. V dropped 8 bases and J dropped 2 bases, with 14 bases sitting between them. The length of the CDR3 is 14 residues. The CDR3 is CASSPGGTTDTQYF. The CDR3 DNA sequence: TGTGCCAGCTCCCCGGGGGGCACCACAGATACGCAGTATTTT.

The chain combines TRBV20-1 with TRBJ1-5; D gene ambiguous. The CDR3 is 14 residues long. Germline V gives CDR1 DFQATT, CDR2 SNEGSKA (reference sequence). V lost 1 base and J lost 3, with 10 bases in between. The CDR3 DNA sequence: TGCAGTGCTAGAGCGGGGAGGTTCAATCAGCCCCAGCATTTT. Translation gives CSARAGRFNQPQHF.

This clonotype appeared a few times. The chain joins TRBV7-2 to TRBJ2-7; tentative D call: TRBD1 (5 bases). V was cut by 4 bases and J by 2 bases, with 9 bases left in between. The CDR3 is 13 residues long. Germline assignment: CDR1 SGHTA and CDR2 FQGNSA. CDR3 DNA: TGTGCCAGCAGCTCCCTGGGGCCCTACGAGCAGTACTTC. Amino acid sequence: CASSSLGPYEQYF.

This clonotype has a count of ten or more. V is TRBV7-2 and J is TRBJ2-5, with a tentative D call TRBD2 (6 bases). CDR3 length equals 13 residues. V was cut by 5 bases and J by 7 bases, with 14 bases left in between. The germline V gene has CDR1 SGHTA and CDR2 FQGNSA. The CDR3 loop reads CASSPRRGWTQYF. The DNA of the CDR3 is TGTGCCAGCAGCCCGAGGAGGGGTTGGACCCAGTACTTC.

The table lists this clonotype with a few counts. CDR3 sequence: CASSLPSDTGNTIYF. CDR3 DNA: TGTGCCAGCAGTCTTCCATCGGATACTGGAAACACCATATATTTT. The J gene is TRBJ1-3, the V gene TRBV6-6; the D is unclear. The CDR3 loop spans 15 amino acids. Germline CDR1 is MNHNY and CDR2 is SVGAGI (reference sequence). V lost 5 bases, J lost 2 bases, and 13 bases lay in between.

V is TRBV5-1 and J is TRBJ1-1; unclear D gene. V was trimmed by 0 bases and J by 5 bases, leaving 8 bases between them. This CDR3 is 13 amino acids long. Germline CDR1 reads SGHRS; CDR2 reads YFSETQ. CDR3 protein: CASSLVQTTEAFF. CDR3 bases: TGCGCCAGCAGCTTGGTTCAGACGACTGAAGCTTTCTTT.

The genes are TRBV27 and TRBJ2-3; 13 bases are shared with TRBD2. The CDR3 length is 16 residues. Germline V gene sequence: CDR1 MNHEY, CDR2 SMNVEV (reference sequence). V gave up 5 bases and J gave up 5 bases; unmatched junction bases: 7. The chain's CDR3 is CASSPGLAGARDTQYF. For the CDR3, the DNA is TGTGCCAGCAGTCCTGGACTAGCGGGGGCCCGAGATACGCAGTATTTT.

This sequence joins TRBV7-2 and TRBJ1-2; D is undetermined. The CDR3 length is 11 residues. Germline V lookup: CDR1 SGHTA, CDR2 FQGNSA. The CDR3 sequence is CASAWGDSYTF. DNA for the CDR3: TGTGCTAGTGCATGGGGTGATAGCTACACCTTC.

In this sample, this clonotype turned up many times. CDR3 amino acids: CASSPPGGSYNEQFF. Here the CDR3 DNA reads TGTGCCAGCAGCCCCCCAGGGGGCTCCTACAATGAGCAGTTCTTC. V gene TRBV7-2 combines with J gene TRBJ2-1, with 7 bases identical to TRBD1. The CDR3 totals 15 residues. The V and J ends lost 5 bases and 0 bases, in that order; junction bases with no gene match: 4. CDR1 and CDR2 from the germline V gene are SGHTA and FQGNSA.

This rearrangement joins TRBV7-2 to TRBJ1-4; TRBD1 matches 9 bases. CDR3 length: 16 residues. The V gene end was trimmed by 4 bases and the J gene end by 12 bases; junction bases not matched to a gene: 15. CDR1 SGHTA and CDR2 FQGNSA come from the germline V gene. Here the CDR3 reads CASSSRDRGEAVELFF. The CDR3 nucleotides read TGTGCCAGCAGCTCGCGTGACAGGGGGGAAGCGGTGGAACTGTTTTTT.

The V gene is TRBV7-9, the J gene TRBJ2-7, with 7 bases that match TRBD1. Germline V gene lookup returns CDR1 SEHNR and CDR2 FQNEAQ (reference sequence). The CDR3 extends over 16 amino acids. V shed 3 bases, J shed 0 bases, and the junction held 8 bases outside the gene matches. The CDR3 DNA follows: TGTGCCAGCAGCTTGGGATTACAGGGGTCCTCCTACGAGCAGTACTTC. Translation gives CASSLGLQGSSYEQYF.

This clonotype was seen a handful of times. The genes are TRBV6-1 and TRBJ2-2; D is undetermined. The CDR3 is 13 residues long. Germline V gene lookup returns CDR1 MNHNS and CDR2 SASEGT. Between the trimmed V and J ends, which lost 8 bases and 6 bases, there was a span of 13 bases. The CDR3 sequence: CASFSGGPGELFF. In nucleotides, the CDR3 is TGTGCCAGCTTTTCAGGCGGACCCGGGGAGCTGTTTTTT.

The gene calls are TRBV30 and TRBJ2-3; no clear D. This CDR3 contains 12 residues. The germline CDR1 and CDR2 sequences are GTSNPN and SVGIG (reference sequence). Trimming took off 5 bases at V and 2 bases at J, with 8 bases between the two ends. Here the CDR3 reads CAWDYSTDTQYF. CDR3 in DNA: TGTGCCTGGGATTATTCCACAGATACGCAGTATTTT.

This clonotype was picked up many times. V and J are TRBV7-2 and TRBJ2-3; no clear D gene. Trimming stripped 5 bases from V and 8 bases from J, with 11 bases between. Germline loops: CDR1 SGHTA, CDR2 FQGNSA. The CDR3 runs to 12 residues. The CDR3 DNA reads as TGTGCCAGCAGCCCCGCCGTCGGTACGCAGTATTTT. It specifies CASSPAVGTQYF.